This T cell receptor (beta chain) comes out of a study of CD8+CD57+ T cells in acquired aplastic anemia. Study in general: Average DNA yield from sorted CD4+ and CD8+ cells was around 3.2 ug. The study, taken as a whole, reports: Some 28 CD8+ CDR3 sequences occurred in both the patients and the controls.

Profiles of TCR beta VDJ and CDR3 were generated from a genomic DNA template. TCRdb re-called the reads through MiXCR, storing one row per CDR3 protein. The sample has about 160,000 distinct CDR3 sequences, 35% to 55% seen once. This clonotype was seen many times. The antigen is not known. J lost 4 bases, V lost 4 bases, and 8 bases had no gene match. The CDR3 covers 15 residues. Germline lookup yields CDR1 SGDLS and CDR2 YYNGEE. The specimen was sorted CD4+, CD8+, or CD8+CD57+ T cells (not recorded which) from PBMCs. The chain is built from TRBV9 and TRBJ1-3; 7 positions match TRBD1. This sequence was found in a human donor in good health. The CDR3 bases are TGTGCCAGCAGCCTTAACGAGGGGGCGGGAAACACCATATATTTT. This codes for CASSLNEGAGNTIYF.